The entry below describes one T cell receptor beta chain. Its target is not known. The CDR3 is made up of 15 amino acids. This sample stems from a study of radiotherapy plus CTLA-4 blockade in lung cancer. Study-level information: Objective responses were recorded in more than 15% of patients, with disease control recorded in about 33%. Study-level results: An expansion of tumor-derived TCR clones occurred in blood after radiotherapy plus ipilimumab. Reportedly, early blood T cell clone dynamics best predicted response, with interferon-beta.

The data were produced by immunoSEQ multiplex PCR, yet TCRdb's version contains in-frame clones alone and is incomplete. The data contain about 50,000 clones, around 83% of them seen just once; the ten biggest clones take up 25% to 35%. Chemo-refractory metastatic non-small-cell lung cancer patients were treated with focal radiation plus CTLA-4 blockade with ipilimumab. The source is a human donor with non-small cell lung cancer whose response to radiotherapy plus ipilimumab could not be evaluated. V usage is TRBV21-1 and J usage is TRBJ2-7; the table's D call, TRBD1, has no DNA check behind it. TRBV21-1 is a known pseudogene. The sample consisted of peripheral blood, taken from a patient treated with radiotherapy plus ipilimumab. DNA of the CDR3: TGTGCCAGCATCAACCCCGGGACAGGGCCCTACGAGCAGTACTTC. Its protein is CASINPGTGPYEQYF.